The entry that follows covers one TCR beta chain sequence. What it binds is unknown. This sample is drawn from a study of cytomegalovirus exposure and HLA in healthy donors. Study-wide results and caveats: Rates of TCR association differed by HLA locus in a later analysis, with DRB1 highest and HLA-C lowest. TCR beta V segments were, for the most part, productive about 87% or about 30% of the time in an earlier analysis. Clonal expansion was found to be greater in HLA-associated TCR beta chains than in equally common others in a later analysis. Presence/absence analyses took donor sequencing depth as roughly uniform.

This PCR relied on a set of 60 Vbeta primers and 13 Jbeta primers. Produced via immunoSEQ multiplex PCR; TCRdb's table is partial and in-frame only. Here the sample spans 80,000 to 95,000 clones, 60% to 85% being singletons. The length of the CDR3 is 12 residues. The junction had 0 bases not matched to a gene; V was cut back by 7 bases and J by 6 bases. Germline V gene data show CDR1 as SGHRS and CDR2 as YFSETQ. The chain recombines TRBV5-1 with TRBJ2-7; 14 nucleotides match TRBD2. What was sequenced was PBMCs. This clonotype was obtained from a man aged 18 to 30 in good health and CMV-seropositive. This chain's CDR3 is CASGLAGGEQYF. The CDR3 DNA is TGCGCCAGCGGACTAGCGGGAGGCGAGCAGTACTTC.